The entry that follows covers one TCR beta chain sequence. Repertoires were generated with immunoSEQ multiplex PCR, while TCRdb's copy carries only in-frame clones and drops some. The sample has 70,000 to 80,000 clones; roughly 90% are singletons. This sample is part of a study of control samples from healthy donors and cancer patients. Material for sequencing was PBMCs. The sequence came from a woman between 45 and 65 years old with colorectal cancer.

In nucleotides, the CDR3 is TGCGCCAGCAGCTTGGGGGGGACAGGGGACGAGCAGTACGTC. It encodes CASSLGGTGDEQYV. V and J are TRBV5-1 and TRBJ2-7, with 10 bases aligning to TRBD1. The CDR3 covers 14 residues. Germline trimming cut 0 bases from V and 5 bases from J; bases unmatched to any gene: 2. Germline-derived CDR1 and CDR2 are SGHRS and YFSETQ.